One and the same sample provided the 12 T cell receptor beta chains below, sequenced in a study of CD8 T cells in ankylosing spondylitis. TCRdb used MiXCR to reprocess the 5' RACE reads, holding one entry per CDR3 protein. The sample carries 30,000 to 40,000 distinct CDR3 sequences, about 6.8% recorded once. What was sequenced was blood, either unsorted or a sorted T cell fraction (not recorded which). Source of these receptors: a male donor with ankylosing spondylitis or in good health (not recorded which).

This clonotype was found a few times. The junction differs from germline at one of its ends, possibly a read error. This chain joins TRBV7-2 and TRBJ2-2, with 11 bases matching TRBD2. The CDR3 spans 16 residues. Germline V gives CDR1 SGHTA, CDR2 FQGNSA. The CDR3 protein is CASTLAGGYNTGELFF. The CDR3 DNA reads TGTGCCAGCACCTTAGCGGGAGGGTACAACACCGGGGAGCTGTTTTTT.

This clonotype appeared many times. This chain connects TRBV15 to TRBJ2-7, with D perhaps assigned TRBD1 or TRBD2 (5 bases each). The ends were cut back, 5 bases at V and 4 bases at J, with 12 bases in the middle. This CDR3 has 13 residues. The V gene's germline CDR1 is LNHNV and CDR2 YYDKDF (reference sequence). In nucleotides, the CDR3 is TGTGCCACCAGCCCACCGGGGCCTTACGAGCAGTACTTC. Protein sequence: CATSPPGPYEQYF.

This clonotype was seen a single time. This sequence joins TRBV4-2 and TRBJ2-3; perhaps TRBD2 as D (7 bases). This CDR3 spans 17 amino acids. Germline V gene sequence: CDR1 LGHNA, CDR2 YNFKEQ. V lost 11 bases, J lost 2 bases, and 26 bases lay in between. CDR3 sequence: CACWGRTSGDFTDTQYF. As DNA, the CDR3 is TGTGCCTGCTGGGGGCGGACCAGCGGGGACTTCACAGATACGCAGTATTTT.

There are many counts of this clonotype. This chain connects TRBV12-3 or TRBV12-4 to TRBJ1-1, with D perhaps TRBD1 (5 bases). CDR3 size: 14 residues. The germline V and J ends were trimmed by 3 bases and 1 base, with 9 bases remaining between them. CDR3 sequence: CASSFQGPNTEAFF. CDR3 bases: TGTGCCAGCAGTTTCCAGGGACCGAACACTGAAGCTTTCTTT.

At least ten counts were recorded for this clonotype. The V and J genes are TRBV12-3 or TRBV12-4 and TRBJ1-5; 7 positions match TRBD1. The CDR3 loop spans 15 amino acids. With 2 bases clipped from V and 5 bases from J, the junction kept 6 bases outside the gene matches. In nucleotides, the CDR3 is TGTGCCAGCAGTTTATGGGGGACAGCAGATCAGCCCCAGCATTTT. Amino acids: CASSLWGTADQPQHF.

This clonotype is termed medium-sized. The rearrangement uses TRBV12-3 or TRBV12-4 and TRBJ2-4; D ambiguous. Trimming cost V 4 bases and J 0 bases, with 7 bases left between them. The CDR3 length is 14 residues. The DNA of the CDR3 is TGTGCCAGCAGTTACACGGTAGCCAAAAACATTCAGTACTTC. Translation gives CASSYTVAKNIQYF.

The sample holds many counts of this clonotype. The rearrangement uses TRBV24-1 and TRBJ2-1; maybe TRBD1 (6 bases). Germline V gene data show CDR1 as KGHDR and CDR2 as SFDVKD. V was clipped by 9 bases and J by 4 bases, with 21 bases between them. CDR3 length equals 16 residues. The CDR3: CATQPGIRGLYNEQFF. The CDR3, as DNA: TGTGCCACCCAACCAGGGATCAGGGGCCTATACAATGAGCAGTTCTTC.

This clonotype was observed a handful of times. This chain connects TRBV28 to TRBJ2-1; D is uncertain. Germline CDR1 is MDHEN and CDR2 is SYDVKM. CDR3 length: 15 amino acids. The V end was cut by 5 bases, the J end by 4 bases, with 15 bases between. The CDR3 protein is CASSPGPQEYNEQFF. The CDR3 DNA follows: TGTGCCAGCAGTCCCGGGCCTCAAGAGTACAATGAGCAGTTCTTC.

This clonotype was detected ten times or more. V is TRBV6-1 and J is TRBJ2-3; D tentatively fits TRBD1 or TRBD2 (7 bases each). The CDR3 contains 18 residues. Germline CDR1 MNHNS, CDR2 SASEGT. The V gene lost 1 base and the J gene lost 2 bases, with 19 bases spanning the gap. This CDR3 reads CASSEVRSRGGLTDTQYF. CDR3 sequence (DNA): TGTGCCAGCAGTGAAGTAAGGAGCAGGGGGGGTCTCACAGATACGCAGTATTTT.

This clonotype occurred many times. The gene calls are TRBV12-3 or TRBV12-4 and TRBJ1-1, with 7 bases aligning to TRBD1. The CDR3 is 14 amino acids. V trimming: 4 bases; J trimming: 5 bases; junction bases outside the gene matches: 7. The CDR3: CASSSETGVTEAFF. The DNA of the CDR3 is TGTGCCAGCAGTTCAGAAACAGGGGTGACTGAAGCTTTCTTT.

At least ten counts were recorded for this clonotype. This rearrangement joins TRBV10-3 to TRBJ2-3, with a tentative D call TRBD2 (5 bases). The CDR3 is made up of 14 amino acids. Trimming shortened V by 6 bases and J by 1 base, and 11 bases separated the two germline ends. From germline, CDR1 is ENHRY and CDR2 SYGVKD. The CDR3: CAIREDLGTDTQYF. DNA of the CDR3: TGTGCCATCAGGGAGGACCTCGGCACAGATACGCAGTATTTT.

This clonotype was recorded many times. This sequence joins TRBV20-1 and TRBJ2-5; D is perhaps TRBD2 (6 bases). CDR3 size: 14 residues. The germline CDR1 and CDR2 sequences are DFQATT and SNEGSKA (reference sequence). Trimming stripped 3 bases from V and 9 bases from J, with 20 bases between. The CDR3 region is CSASPPGSGSSQYF. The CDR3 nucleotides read TGCAGTGCTAGTCCCCCAGGCAGCGGGTCTTCCCAGTACTTC.